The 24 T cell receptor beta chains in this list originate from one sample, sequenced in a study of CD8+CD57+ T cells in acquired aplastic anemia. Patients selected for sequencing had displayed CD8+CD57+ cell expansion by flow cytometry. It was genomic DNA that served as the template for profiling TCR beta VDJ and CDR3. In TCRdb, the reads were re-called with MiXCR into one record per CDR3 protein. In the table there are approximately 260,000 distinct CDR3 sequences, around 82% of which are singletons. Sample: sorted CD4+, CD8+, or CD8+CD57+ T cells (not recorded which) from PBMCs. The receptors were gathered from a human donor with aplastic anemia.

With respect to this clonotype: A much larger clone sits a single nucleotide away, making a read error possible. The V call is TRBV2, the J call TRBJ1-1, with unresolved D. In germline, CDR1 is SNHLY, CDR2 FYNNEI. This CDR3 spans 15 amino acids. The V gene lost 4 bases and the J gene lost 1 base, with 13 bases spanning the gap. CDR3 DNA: TGTGCCAGCAGTGGGGAGTGGGGAGCGAACACTGAAGCTTTCTTT. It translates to CASSGEWGANTEAFF.

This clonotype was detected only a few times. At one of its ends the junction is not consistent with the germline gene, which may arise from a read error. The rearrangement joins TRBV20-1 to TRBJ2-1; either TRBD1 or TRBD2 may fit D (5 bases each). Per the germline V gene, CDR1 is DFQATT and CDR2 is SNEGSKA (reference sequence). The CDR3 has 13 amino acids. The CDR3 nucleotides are TGCAGTGCCAGTAGTTGGGGACGCAATAAGCAGTTCTTC. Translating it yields CSASSWGRNKQFF.

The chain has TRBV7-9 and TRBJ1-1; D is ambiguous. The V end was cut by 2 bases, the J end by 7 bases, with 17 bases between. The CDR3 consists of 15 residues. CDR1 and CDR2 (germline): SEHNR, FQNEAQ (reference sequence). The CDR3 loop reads CASSLSDGGHDEAFF. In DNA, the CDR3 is TGTGCCAGCAGCTTATCAGACGGAGGGCATGATGAAGCTTTCTTT.

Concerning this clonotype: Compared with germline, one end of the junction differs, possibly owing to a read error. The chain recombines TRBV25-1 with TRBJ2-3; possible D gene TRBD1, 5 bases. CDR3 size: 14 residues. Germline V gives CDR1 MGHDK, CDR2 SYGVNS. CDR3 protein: CATSAGHPTDTQYF. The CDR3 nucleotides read TGCGCCACCAGTGCCGGACACCCCACAGATACGCAGTATTTT.

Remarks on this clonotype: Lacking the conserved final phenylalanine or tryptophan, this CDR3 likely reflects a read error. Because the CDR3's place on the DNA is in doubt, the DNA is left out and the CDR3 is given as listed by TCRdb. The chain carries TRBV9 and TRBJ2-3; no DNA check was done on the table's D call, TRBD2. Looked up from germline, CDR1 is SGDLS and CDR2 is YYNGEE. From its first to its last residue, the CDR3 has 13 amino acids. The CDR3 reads CASRVEDSPLVNI.

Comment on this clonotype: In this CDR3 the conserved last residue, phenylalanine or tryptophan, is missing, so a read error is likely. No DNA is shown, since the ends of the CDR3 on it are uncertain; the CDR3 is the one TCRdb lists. CDR3 residues: CASQGARETQYYG. This rearrangement joins TRBV7-9 to TRBJ2-7; the table names TRBD1, a call not compared with the DNA. The CDR3 is 13 amino acids in total, end residues counted. CDR1 and CDR2 (germline): SEHNR, FQNEAQ (reference sequence).

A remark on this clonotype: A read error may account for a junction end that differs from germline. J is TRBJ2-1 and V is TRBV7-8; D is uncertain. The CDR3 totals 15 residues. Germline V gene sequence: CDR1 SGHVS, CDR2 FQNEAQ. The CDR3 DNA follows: TGTGCCTGCAGCTTAGCTGGCGGTCCCGATAATCAGTATTTCTTC. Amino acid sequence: CACSLAGGPDNQYFF.

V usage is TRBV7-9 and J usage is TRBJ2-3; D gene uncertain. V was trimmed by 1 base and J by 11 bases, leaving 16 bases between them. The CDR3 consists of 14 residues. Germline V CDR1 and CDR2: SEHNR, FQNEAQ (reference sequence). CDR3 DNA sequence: TGTGCCAGCAGCTTAGATGGGTGTAGCAATAAGCAGTATTTT. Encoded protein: CASSLDGCSNKQYF.

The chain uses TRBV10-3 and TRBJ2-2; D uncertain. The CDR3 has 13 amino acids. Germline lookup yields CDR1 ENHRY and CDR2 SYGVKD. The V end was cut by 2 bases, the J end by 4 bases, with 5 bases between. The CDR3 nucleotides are TGTGCCATCAGTGAGGAAGGCACCGGGGAGCTGTTTTTT. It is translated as CAISEEGTGELFF.

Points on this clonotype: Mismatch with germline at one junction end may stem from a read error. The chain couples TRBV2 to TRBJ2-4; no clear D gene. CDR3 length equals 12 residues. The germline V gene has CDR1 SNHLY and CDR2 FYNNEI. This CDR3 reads CASREAGIHEQF. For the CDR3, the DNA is TGTGCCAGCAGAGAAGCTGGGATCCATGAGCAGTTC. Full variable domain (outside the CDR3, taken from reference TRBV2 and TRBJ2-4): EPEVTQTPSHQVTQMGQEVILRCVPISNHLYFYWYRQILGQKVEFLVSFYNNEISEKSEIFDDQFSVERPDGSNFTLKIRSTKLEDSAMYFCASREAGIHEQFGAGTRLSVL.

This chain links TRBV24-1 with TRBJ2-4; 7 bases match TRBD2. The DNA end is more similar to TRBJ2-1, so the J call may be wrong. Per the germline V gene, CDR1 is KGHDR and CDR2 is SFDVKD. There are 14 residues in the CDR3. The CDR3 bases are TGTGCCACCGGGACCGGCGGGAGTAACTATGAGCAGTTCTTC. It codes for CATGTGGSNYEQFF.

CDR3 sequence reads: CSASERYEQYF. CDR3 nucleotides: TGCAGTGCTAGTGAGAGGTACGAGCAGTACTTC. The genes are TRBV20-1 and TRBJ2-7; D not resolved. The germline V gene encodes CDR1 DFQATT and CDR2 SNEGSKA (reference sequence). This CDR3 is 11 amino acids long. The V gene lost 3 bases and the J gene lost 4 bases, with 7 bases spanning the gap.

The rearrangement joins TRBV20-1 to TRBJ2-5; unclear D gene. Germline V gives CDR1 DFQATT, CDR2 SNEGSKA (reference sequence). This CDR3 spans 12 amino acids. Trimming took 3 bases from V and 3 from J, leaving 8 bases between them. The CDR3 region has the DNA TGCAGTGCTAGTAAAGGAAAAGAGACCCAGTACTTC. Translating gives CSASKGKETQYF.

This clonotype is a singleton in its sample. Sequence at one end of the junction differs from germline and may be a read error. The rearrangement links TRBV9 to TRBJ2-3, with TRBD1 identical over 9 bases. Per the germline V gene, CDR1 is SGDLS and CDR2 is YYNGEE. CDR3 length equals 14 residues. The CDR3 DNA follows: TGTGCCAGCAGCCAAGAGGGGACAGGGTATGAAAAACGTTTT. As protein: CASSQEGTGYEKRF.

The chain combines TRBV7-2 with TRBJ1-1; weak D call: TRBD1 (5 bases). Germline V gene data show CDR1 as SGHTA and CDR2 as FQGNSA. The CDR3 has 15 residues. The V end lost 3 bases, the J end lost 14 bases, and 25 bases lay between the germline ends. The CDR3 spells CASSLARGADTGAFF. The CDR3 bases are TGTGCCAGCAGCTTGGCACGGGGCGCCGACACTGGCGCCTTCTTT.

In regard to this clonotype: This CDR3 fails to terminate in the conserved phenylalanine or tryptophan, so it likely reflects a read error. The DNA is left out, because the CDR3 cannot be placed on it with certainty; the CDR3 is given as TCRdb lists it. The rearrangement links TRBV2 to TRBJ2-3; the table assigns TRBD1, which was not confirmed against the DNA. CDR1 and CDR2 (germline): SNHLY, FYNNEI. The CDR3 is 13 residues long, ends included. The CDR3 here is CASGDGGTDTHSL.

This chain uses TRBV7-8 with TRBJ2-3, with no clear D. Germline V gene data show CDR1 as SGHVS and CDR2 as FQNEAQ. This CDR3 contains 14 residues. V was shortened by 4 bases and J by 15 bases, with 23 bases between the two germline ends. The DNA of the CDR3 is TGTGCCAGCAGCTCAGCCCACGGTCGCAGAAAGGGATATTTT. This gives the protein CASSSAHGRRKGYF.

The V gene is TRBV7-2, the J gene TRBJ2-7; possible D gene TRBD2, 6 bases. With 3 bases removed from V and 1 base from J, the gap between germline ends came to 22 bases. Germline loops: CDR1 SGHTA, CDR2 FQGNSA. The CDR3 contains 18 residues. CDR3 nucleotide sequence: TGTGCCAGCAGCTTTCCGGGAGATCCCAAAGCCCTTTCCTACGAGCAGTACGTC. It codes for CASSFPGDPKALSYEQYV.

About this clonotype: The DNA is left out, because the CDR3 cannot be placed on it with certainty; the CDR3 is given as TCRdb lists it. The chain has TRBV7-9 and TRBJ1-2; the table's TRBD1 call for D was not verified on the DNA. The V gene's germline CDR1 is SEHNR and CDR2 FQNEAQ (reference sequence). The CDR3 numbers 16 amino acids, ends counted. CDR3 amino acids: CASSLEPGELFFGYTF.

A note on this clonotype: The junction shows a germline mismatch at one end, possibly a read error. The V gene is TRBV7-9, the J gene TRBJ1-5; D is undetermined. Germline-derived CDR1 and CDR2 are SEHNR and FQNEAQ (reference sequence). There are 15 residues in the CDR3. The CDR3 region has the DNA TGTGCCAGCAGCATTGCTTCGGGGTACGATCAGCACCAGCATTTT. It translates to CASSIASGYDQHQHF.

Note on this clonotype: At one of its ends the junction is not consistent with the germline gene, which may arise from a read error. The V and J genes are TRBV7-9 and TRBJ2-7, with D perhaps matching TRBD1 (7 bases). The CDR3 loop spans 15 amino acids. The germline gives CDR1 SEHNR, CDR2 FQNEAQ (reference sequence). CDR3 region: CACRGEAKRYYEQYF. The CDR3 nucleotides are TGTGCCTGCAGGGGGGAGGCGAAGCGCTACTACGAGCAGTACTTC.

This CDR3 is CASGRAGTERFLGYTF. In DNA, the CDR3 is TGTGCCAGCGGTCGCGCCGGGACAGAAAGATTCCTTGGCTACACCTTC. V is TRBV7-9 and J is TRBJ1-2, with 7 positions matching TRBD1. The CDR3 spans 16 residues. CDR1 is SEHNR and CDR2 is FQNEAQ in the germline V gene (reference sequence). The J segment lost 7 bases and the V segment lost 8 bases, leaving 19 bases of the junction unmatched.

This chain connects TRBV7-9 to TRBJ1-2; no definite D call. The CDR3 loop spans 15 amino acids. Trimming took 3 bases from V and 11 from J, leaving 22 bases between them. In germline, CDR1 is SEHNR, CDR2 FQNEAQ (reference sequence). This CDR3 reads CASSLQRGGDYDYTF. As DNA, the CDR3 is TGTGCCAGCAGCTTGCAAAGAGGCGGCGACTACGATTACACCTTC. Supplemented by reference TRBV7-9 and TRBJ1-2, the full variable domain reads DTGVSQNPRHKITKRGQNVTFRCDPISEHNRLYWYRQTLGQGPEFLTYFQNEAQLEKSRLLSDRFSAERPKGSFSTLEIQRTEQGDSAMYLCASSLQRGGDYDYTFGSGTRLTVV.

The CDR3 bases are TGTGCCAGCAGTTCCAGACAGGCTTGGGGAGAGACCCAGTACTTC. This gives the protein CASSSRQAWGETQYF. The gene calls are TRBV5-5 and TRBJ2-5, with D maybe TRBD1 (6 bases). The CDR3 length is 15 residues. Between the trimmed V and J ends, which lost 5 bases and 4 bases, there was a span of 18 bases. Germline V gene lookup returns CDR1 SGHKS and CDR2 YYEKEE (reference sequence).